This TCR beta chain was recorded in a study of molecular identifiers for immune sequencing clone quantification. For the study at large: Replicate experiments divided RNA from approximately 22,000 or 94,000 naive CD8 cells into five parts and sequenced four.

Bulk TCR library preparation followed previously described methods with listed TCR primers. TCRdb reprocessed the PCR reads with MiXCR, giving one entry per CDR3 protein. Of 460,000 or so distinct CDR3 sequences in the sample, approximately 25% were seen once. The CDR3 totals 14 residues. The V gene end was trimmed by 4 bases and the J gene end by 5 bases; junction bases not matched to a gene: 5. Sorting was used to obtain naive CD8 T cells (CD8+CD4-CCR7+CD45RA+). J is TRBJ2-5 and V is TRBV12-3 or TRBV12-4; 9 nucleotides match TRBD1. The source of this sequence is a human donor in good health. Some libraries in this study had Jurkat cell RNA spiked in. Material: naive CD8+ T cells from blood, with Jurkat cell RNA spiked in. Sample subset: FACS-sorted CD8+CD4-CCR7+CD45RA+ naive T cells. The CDR3 bases are TGTGCCAGCAGTTCCCGGGACAGGGATGAGACCCAGTACTTC. This codes for CASSSRDRDETQYF.